The 27 T cell receptor beta chains below come from one sample, sequenced in a study of tissue T cells after allogeneic stem cell transplantation. The time point here: mouse harvest day 14 after allogeneic transplant. Tail vein injection delivered 10^7 T-cell-depleted bone marrow cells and 10^6 splenic CD5+ T cells. TCRdb's table, derived via immunoSEQ multiplex PCR, lists solely in-frame clones and lacks some. The sample carries roughly 5,000 clones, 35% to 50% recorded once. What was sequenced was gut tissue. Receptors originate from a female BALB/c mouse given C57BL/6 T cells with graft-versus-host disease after an allogeneic hematopoietic cell transplant.

As concerns this clone: Any gene name here is a mouse gene name. The sequenced fragment ends 1 residue before the CDR3 boundary, so the rest is inferred from the germline J gene. The chain combines TRBV26 with TRBJ2-3; tentative D call: TRBD1 (6 bases). V lost 4 bases and J 0 bases, leaving 14 bases between the germline ends. CDR3 length: 16 residues. CDR1 is KGHPV, CDR2 FQNQEV, per germline (reference sequence). CDR3 protein: CASSPPGTPSAETLYF. The covered CDR3 bases are TGTGCCAGCAGTCCCCCCGGGACACCTAGTGCAGAAACGCTGTAT.

This clone is deemed large. Genes and germline are mouse. The read halts 1 residue ahead of the CDR3 end, with the missing end drawn from the germline J gene. The chain uses TRBV31 and TRBJ2-7, with 10 bases fitting TRBD2. The CDR3 is 15 residues long. The junction had 6 bases not matched to a gene; V was cut back by 0 bases and J by 4 bases. Per germline, CDR1 GKSSPN and CDR2 SITVG. CDR3 protein: CAWSLVGTGVYEQYF. The sequenced CDR3 bases are TGTGCCTGGAGTCTAGTCGGGACTGGGGTTTATGAACAGTAC.

Worth noting for this clone: Gene names are mouse gene names. The sequenced fragment ends 1 residue before the CDR3 boundary, so the rest is inferred from the germline J gene. Additional DNA sequences in this sample encode the identical CDR3. The chain combines TRBV12-2 with TRBJ1-2; D gene unclear. Trimming removed 0 bases at V and 2 bases at J, with 3 bases between. The CDR3 consists of 12 residues. Per germline, CDR1 SGHLS and CDR2 HYDKME. The CDR3 reads CASSLGNSDYTF. CDR3 DNA, as far as it was read: TGTGCCAGCTCTCTCGGGAACTCCGACTACACC.

This clone appeared once. These gene names are mouse names. The CDR3 extends 1 residue past the end of the read, so its final part is completed from the germline J gene. J is TRBJ2-5 and V is TRBV26; D remains ambiguous. The CDR3 totals 12 residues. The V gene's germline CDR1 is KGHPV and CDR2 FQNQEV (reference sequence). The ends were cut back, 3 bases at V and 3 bases at J, with 4 bases in the middle. CDR3 DNA, as far as it was read: TGTGCCAGCAGTCTCCATCAAGACACCCAGTAC. Protein: CASSLHQDTQY. The whole CDR3 protein reads CASSLHQDTQYF.

Note on this clone: Here the gene names and germline are mouse. From the germline J gene comes the end of the CDR3, since the read stops 1 residue before it. The chain joins TRBV23 to TRBJ1-1; the table's D gene call, TRBD1, was not cross checked with the DNA. Germline V lookup: CDR1 KGHTA, CDR2 FQNQQP. The CDR3 has 13 residues. Here the CDR3 reads CSSSQLTGREVFF. CDR3 DNA (partial): TGCTCCAGCAGTCAATTGACAGGGAGAGAGGTCTTC.

The table lists this clone with a few counts. The genes and germline here are from mouse. The read halts 1 residue ahead of the CDR3 end, with the missing end drawn from the germline J gene. V is TRBV3 and J is TRBJ2-3; the match to TRBD2 covers 8 bases. V shed 4 bases and J 6 bases; nucleotides not matched to a gene: 3. CDR1 and CDR2 from the germline V gene are SNHLY and FYNGKV (reference sequence). This CDR3 contains 13 residues. The sequenced CDR3 bases are TGTGCCAGCAGCTCCTCTGGGGGGGAAACGCTGTAT. It translates to CASSSSGGETLY. In full, the CDR3 reads CASSSSGGETLYF.

For this clone: A read error may explain this, as a much larger clone is one base away. Genes here carry mouse names. The CDR3 is cut off 1 residue early in the read; its end comes from the germline J gene. The chain is built from TRBV12-2 and TRBJ2-1; D perhaps matches TRBD2 (6 bases). Germline lookup yields CDR1 SGHLS and CDR2 HYDKME. This CDR3 region has 15 residues. V lost 0 bases and J 1 base, leaving 9 bases between the germline ends. This CDR3 reads CASSLDGGNYAEQFF. The covered CDR3 bases are TGTGCCAGCTCTCTCGACGGGGGGAACTATGCTGAGCAGTTC.

About this clone: Genes and germline come from the mouse. The sequence runs out 1 residue before the end of the CDR3; the remainder is reconstructed from the germline J gene. The V gene is TRBV19, the J gene TRBJ1-1, with D possibly TRBD1 on 5 matching bases. The CDR3 runs to 14 residues. The germline CDR1 and CDR2 sequences are FNHDT and SITEND (reference sequence). Trimming took off 2 bases at V and 0 bases at J, with 8 bases between the two ends. CDR3 sequence reads: CASSMGDANTEVFF. Incomplete CDR3 DNA: TGTGCCAGCAGTATGGGGGATGCAAACACAGAAGTCTTC.

This clone has more than one count but fewer than ten. Gene labels here are mouse ones. The read ends 1 residue shy of where the CDR3 ends; the end is completed using the germline J gene. V and J are TRBV19 and TRBJ2-7; 8 bases line up with TRBD1. Germline CDR1 is FNHDT and CDR2 is SITEND (reference sequence). Trimming removed 0 bases from V and 0 bases from J; junction bases left unmatched: 5. The CDR3 extends over 16 amino acids. The part of the CDR3 DNA that was read is TGTGCCAGCAGTATAGTAAGGACAGGGAGCTCCTATGAACAGTAC. Translated: CASSIVRTGSSYEQY. The CDR3 in its entirety is CASSIVRTGSSYEQYF.

Concerning this clone: Gene names refer to mouse genes. From the germline J gene comes the end of the CDR3, since the read stops 1 residue before it. J is TRBJ2-4 and V is TRBV23. The germline gives CDR1 KGHTA, CDR2 FQNQQP. CDR3 length: 12 amino acids. The CDR3 bases that were read are TGCTCCAGCAGTCAAGGGGAAAACACCTTGTAC. It encodes CSSSQGENTLY. The full CDR3 sequence reads CSSSQGENTLYF.

As concerns this clone: Germline and genes here are mouse. The read is 1 residue too short to cover the CDR3 end, so that end is filled in from the germline J gene. The J gene is TRBJ1-1, the V gene TRBV26; D gene unclear. V was cut by 4 bases and J by 0 bases, with 3 bases left in between. The CDR3 extends over 12 amino acids. The V gene's germline CDR1 is KGHPV and CDR2 FQNQEV (reference sequence). The CDR3 here is CASSRQNTEVFF. The sequenced CDR3 bases are TGTGCCAGCAGTCGACAGAACACAGAAGTCTTC.

By sample share, this clone is medium-sized (0.01 to 0.1%). These gene names are mouse names. CDR3 bases read: TGTGCCAGCAGGGACTGGGGGGATGAACAGTAC. Encoded protein: CASRDWGDEQY. The full CDR3 is CASRDWGDEQYF. The chain uses TRBV19 and TRBJ2-7; TRBD2 aligns across 11 bases. The CDR3 end lies 1 residue beyond the end of the read and is filled in from the germline J gene. Per the germline V gene, CDR1 is FNHDT and CDR2 is SITEND (reference sequence). The CDR3 is 12 residues long. V gave up 5 bases and J gave up 5 bases; unmatched junction bases: 0.

Turning to this clone: Genes and germline are mouse. The CDR3 end lies 1 residue beyond the end of the read and is filled in from the germline J gene. The chain carries TRBV12-2 and TRBJ2-1; D tentatively fits TRBD1 or TRBD2 (5 bases each). The CDR3 is 13 residues long. V dropped 4 bases and J dropped 7 bases, with 13 bases sitting between them. Germline V gene sequence: CDR1 SGHLS, CDR2 HYDKME. CDR3 DNA (partial): TGTGCCAGCTCCCCGGGACCGGGAGCTGAGCAGTTC. Translation: CASSPGPGAEQF. In full, the CDR3 reads CASSPGPGAEQFF.

This clone was seen more than once but under ten times. Each gene name is a mouse one. The read stops 1 residue short of the end of the CDR3; the missing end is completed from the germline J gene. This chain links TRBV3 with TRBJ2-7; 7 nucleotides agree with TRBD1. The length of the CDR3 is 15 residues. The ends lost 1 base at V and 0 bases at J; junction bases unmatched: 3. Germline V gene data show CDR1 as SNHLY and CDR2 as FYNGKV (reference sequence). CDR3 residues: CASSLERDSSYEQYF. The CDR3 bases that were read are TGTGCCAGCAGCTTAGAACGGGACAGCTCCTATGAACAGTAC.

With regard to this clone: Genes here carry mouse names. The read comes to an end 1 residue before the CDR3 does, leaving the germline J gene to fill in the end. This rearrangement joins TRBV20 to TRBJ2-2; D gene uncertain. V was trimmed by 3 bases and J by 2 bases, leaving 7 bases between them. CDR1 GFQATS and CDR2 STVNSAI come from the germline V gene. This CDR3 has 13 amino acids. Incomplete CDR3 DNA: TGTGGTGCTAGTACGGGGAACACCGGGCAGCTCTAC. It translates to CGASTGNTGQLY. The whole CDR3 protein reads CGASTGNTGQLYF.

Comments on this clone: Germline and genes: mouse. The read ends 1 residue before the CDR3 terminus; that terminus is restored from the germline J gene. The same CDR3 is also encoded by other DNA sequences in this sample. The J gene is TRBJ2-7, the V gene TRBV26; D not certain. Germline V gene lookup returns CDR1 KGHPV and CDR2 FQNQEV (reference sequence). The CDR3 consists of 12 residues. V was pared by 2 bases and J by 3 bases, with 5 bases between. CDR3 in amino acids: CASSLDRYEQYF. The part of the CDR3 DNA that was read is TGTGCCAGCAGTCTGGACCGCTATGAACAGTAC.

Points on this clone: Gene labels here are mouse ones. The read finishes 1 residue shy of the CDR3 end, and the germline J gene is used to complete it. V usage is TRBV26 and J usage is TRBJ2-1; 13 nucleotides agree with TRBD2. The length of the CDR3 is 17 residues. Germline assignment: CDR1 KGHPV and CDR2 FQNQEV (reference sequence). J lost 0 bases, V lost 4 bases, and 3 bases had no gene match. CDR3: CASSRDWGGPNYAEQFF. Incomplete CDR3 DNA: TGTGCCAGCAGTCGGGACTGGGGGGGTCCTAACTATGCTGAGCAGTTC.

Concerning this clone itself: The gene names here belong to mouse. The read halts 1 residue ahead of the CDR3 end, with the missing end drawn from the germline J gene. The rearrangement links TRBV31 to TRBJ2-7; 10 bases agree with TRBD2. Germline CDR1 GKSSPN, CDR2 SITVG. The trim removed 0 bases at V and 3 bases at J, leaving 2 bases unmatched. The CDR3 has 14 residues. CDR3 sequence: CAWSLDWGVYEQYF. CDR3 bases read: TGTGCCTGGAGTCTAGACTGGGGGGTCTATGAACAGTAC. Looking up the rest from reference TRBV31 and TRBJ2-7 gives the full variable domain: AQTIHQWPVAEIKAVGSPLSLGCTIKGKSSPNLYWYWQATGGTLQQLFYSITVGQVESVVQLNLSASRPKDDQFILSTEKLLLSHSGFYLCAWSLDWGVYEQYFGPGTRLTVL.

This clone has only a few counts. Genes and germline are mouse. Read data end 1 residue before the CDR3 end; the end is taken from the germline J gene. The rearrangement joins TRBV13-2 to TRBJ2-7, with 8 bases fitting TRBD2. The germline gives CDR1 NNHNN, CDR2 SYGAGS (reference sequence). The junction had 3 bases not matched to a gene; V was cut back by 1 base and J by 6 bases. The CDR3 extends over 13 amino acids. CDR3 residues: CASGDTWGVEQYF. CDR3 bases read: TGTGCCAGCGGTGATACCTGGGGGGTTGAACAGTAC.

In its sample, this clone ranks as medium-sized. Mouse gene names and germline throughout. The CDR3 goes on 1 residue after the read ends, and that part is filled in from the germline J gene. The chain recombines TRBV14 with TRBJ2-4, with D unclear. The CDR3 length is 12 residues. The germline V gene has CDR1 SGHDT and CDR2 FRDEAV. V lost 1 base, J lost 4 bases, and 4 bases lay in between. The part of the CDR3 DNA that was read is TGTGCCAGCAGTTTCATTAAAAACACCTTGTAC. Translation gives CASSFIKNTLY. The entire CDR3 sequence reads CASSFIKNTLYF. The complete variable domain, with remaining parts taken from reference TRBV14 and TRBJ2-4, reads EAGVTQSPRYAVLQEGQAVSFWCDPISGHDTLYWYQQPRDQGPQLLVYFRDEAVIDNSQLPSDRFSAVRPKGTNSTLKIQSAKQGDTATYLCASSFIKNTLYFGAGTRLSVL.

Concerning this clone: Mouse names are used for the genes. The CDR3 is cut off 1 residue early in the read; its end comes from the germline J gene. The chain joins TRBV12-2 to TRBJ2-5, with TRBD2 matching 9 bases. This CDR3 is built from 14 residues. Germline V lookup: CDR1 SGHLS, CDR2 HYDKME. V gave up 2 bases and J gave up 3 bases; unmatched junction bases: 2. The CDR3 DNA, read in part, is TGTGCCAGCTCTCCCGGGACTGGGCAAGACACCCAGTAC. It translates to CASSPGTGQDTQY. The full CDR3 is CASSPGTGQDTQYF. Together with reference TRBV12-2 and TRBJ2-5, the CDR3 gives the full variable domain: NSGVVQSPRYIIKGKGERSILKCIPISGHLSVAWYQQTQGQELKFFIQHYDKMERDKGNLPSRFSVQQFDDYHSEMNMSALELEDSAVYFCASSPGTGQDTQYFGPGTRLLVL.

A word on this clone: Each gene name is a mouse one. The CDR3 end lies 1 residue beyond the end of the read and is filled in from the germline J gene. The chain recombines TRBV26 with TRBJ2-3; maybe TRBD1 (6 bases). The CDR3 covers 14 residues. V was shortened by 4 bases and J by 0 bases, with 8 bases between the two germline ends. In germline, CDR1 is KGHPV, CDR2 FQNQEV (reference sequence). CDR3 protein: CASSRDNSAETLYF. The CDR3 DNA, read in part, is TGTGCCAGCAGTCGGGACAATAGTGCAGAAACGCTGTAT.

On this clone itself: The genes are named according to mouse. The CDR3 end lies 1 residue beyond the end of the read and is filled in from the germline J gene. The genes are TRBV16 and TRBJ1-1; 10 bases agree with TRBD1. The CDR3 contains 14 residues. CDR1 and CDR2 from the germline V gene are SGHSA and FRNQAP. With 3 bases clipped from V and 2 bases from J, the junction kept 0 bases outside the gene matches. CDR3 DNA (partial): TGTGCAAGCAGCTTGACAGGGGGCAACACAGAAGTCTTC. This translates into CASSLTGGNTEVF. The CDR3, in full, reads CASSLTGGNTEVFF.

As concerns this clone: Gene names refer to mouse genes. The CDR3 end is not reached by the read, which stops 1 residue before it; the germline J gene fills it in. The rearrangement links TRBV26 to TRBJ1-1; no clear D gene. The CDR3 contains 14 residues. Looked up from germline, CDR1 is KGHPV and CDR2 is FQNQEV (reference sequence). Trimming pared 6 bases from V and 1 base from J, leaving 12 bases between. The CDR3 DNA, read in part, is TGTGCCAGCAGCCACGACCGAAAAAACACAGAAGTCTTC. This sequence encodes CASSHDRKNTEVF. The complete CDR3 protein is CASSHDRKNTEVFF.

This clone has just a few counts. Each gene name is a mouse one. The read stops 1 residue short of the end of the CDR3; the missing end is completed from the germline J gene. The chain recombines TRBV31 with TRBJ2-5; 10 bases agree with TRBD2. Germline CDR1 reads GKSSPN; CDR2 reads SITVG. After removal of 7 bases from V and 6 bases from J, the junction contained 7 bases not matched to a gene. The CDR3 consists of 13 residues. CDR3 in amino acids: CAFRDWGQDTQYF. CDR3 DNA, as far as it was read: TGTGCCTTCCGGGACTGGGGCCAGGACACCCAGTAC. The entire variable domain, with the rest obtained from reference TRBV31 and TRBJ2-5, is as follows: AQTIHQWPVAEIKAVGSPLSLGCTIKGKSSPNLYWYWQATGGTLQQLFYSITVGQVESVVQLNLSASRPKDDQFILSTEKLLLSHSGFYLCAFRDWGQDTQYFGPGTRLLVL.

Regarding this clone: Germline and genes here are mouse. The CDR3 is cut off 1 residue early in the read; its end comes from the germline J gene. J is TRBJ1-4 and V is TRBV16; possibly TRBD1 for D (6 bases). Trimming shortened V by 5 bases and J by 0 bases, and 10 bases separated the two germline ends. The CDR3 is 15 amino acids. Germline loops: CDR1 SGHSA, CDR2 FRNQAP. The CDR3 sequence is CASSPWTVSNERLFF. Partial CDR3 DNA: TGTGCAAGCAGCCCCTGGACAGTTTCCAACGAAAGATTATTT.

A remark on this clone: The gene names given are mouse names. The read ends 1 residue before the CDR3 terminus; that terminus is restored from the germline J gene. The chain combines TRBV23 with TRBJ1-3; the tabulated D call, TRBD1, remains unverified against the DNA. CDR3 size: 15 residues. The germline V gene has CDR1 KGHTA and CDR2 FQNQQP. CDR3 bases read: TGCTCCAGCAGTCAAGGGACAGGGGCTGGAAATACGCTCTAT. It is translated as CSSSQGTGAGNTLY. The CDR3 reads in full as CSSSQGTGAGNTLYF. The full variable domain, completed using reference TRBV23 and TRBJ1-3, is DAAVTQKPRYLIKMKGQEAEMKCIPEKGHTAVFWYQQKQSKELKFLIYFQNQQPLDQIDMVKERFSAVCPSSSLCSLGIRTCEAEDSALYLCSSSQGTGAGNTLYFGEGSRLIVV.